Listed below are T cell receptor beta chains from one sample, sequenced in a study of cytomegalovirus exposure and HLA in healthy donors. This table comes from immunoSEQ multiplex PCR, and its TCRdb copy is limited to in-frame clones, with some not included. The sample carries about 150,000 clones, roughly four fifths recorded once. The sequenced material came from PBMCs. The source of these receptors is a male donor in good health and CMV-seronegative. The CDR3 runs from the conserved cysteine through the conserved F or W. The D gene is left open where the match is weak. Size tells how often a clone was seen (once, few, many) or the class of an expanded clone, and some rows leave it out.

j_gene: TRBJ1-4
d_gene: TRBD1
v_gene: TRBV28
abundance: once
CDR3aa: CASSLSQGGLNEKLFF
CDR3nt: TGTGCCAGCAGCCTATCCCAGGGGGGCCTAAATGAAAAACTGTTTTTT

j_gene: TRBJ1-6
d_gene: -
v_gene: TRBV6-5
abundance: few
CDR3aa: CASSDRNSPLHF
CDR3nt: TGTGCCAGCAGTGACAGGAATTCACCCCTCCACTTT

j_gene: TRBJ2-7
d_gene: -
v_gene: TRBV4-1
abundance: -
CDR3aa: CASSQASAGLDAYEQYF
CDR3nt: TGCGCCAGCAGCCAAGCGAGTGCGGGTCTGGACGCCTACGAGCAGTACTTC

j_gene: TRBJ2-3
d_gene: -
v_gene: TRBV14
abundance: -
CDR3aa: CASSQGLVHTDTQYF
CDR3nt: TGTGCCAGCAGCCAAGGACTGGTACACACAGATACGCAGTATTTT

j_gene: TRBJ2-2
d_gene: TRBD2
v_gene: TRBV19
abundance: few
CDR3aa: CASSPYHWAGVVTGELFF
CDR3nt: TGTGCCAGTAGTCCCTACCACTGGGCGGGAGTGGTCACCGGGGAGCTGTTTTTT

j_gene: TRBJ2-7
d_gene: -
v_gene: TRBV27
abundance: few
CDR3aa: CASSSLSGTYEQYF
CDR3nt: TGTGCCAGCAGTTCCCTTAGTGGTACCTACGAGCAGTACTTC

j_gene: TRBJ2-1
d_gene: TRBD2
v_gene: TRBV14
abundance: -
CDR3aa: CASSHWTSGYNEQFF
CDR3nt: TGTGCCAGCAGCCACTGGACTAGCGGGTACAATGAGCAGTTCTTC

j_gene: TRBJ1-1
d_gene: TRBD1
v_gene: TRBV18
abundance: -
CDR3aa: CASSPDRAMNTEAFF
CDR3nt: TGTGCCAGCTCACCGGACAGGGCTATGAACACTGAAGCTTTCTTT

j_gene: TRBJ1-4
d_gene: TRBD1
v_gene: TRBV2
abundance: -
CDR3aa: CASRDRGTFEKLFF
CDR3nt: TGTGCCAGCAGGGACAGGGGGACTTTTGAAAAACTGTTTTTT

j_gene: TRBJ2-7
d_gene: -
v_gene: TRBV4-1
abundance: -
CDR3aa: CASSFDRYYEQYF
CDR3nt: TGCGCCAGCAGTTTCGACAGGTACTACGAGCAGTACTTC

j_gene: TRBJ1-2
d_gene: TRBD1
v_gene: TRBV9
abundance: once
CDR3aa: CASSVARGNNYGYTF
CDR3nt: TGTGCCAGCAGCGTAGCCAGGGGGAATAACTATGGCTACACCTTC

j_gene: TRBJ2-1
d_gene: TRBD2
v_gene: TRBV4-1
abundance: -
CDR3aa: CASSQVGLAYNEQFF
CDR3nt: TGCGCCAGCAGCCAAGTGGGACTAGCCTACAATGAGCAGTTCTTC

j_gene: TRBJ1-5
d_gene: TRBD1
v_gene: TRBV19
abundance: -
CDR3aa: CASSMEGTGLQPQHF
CDR3nt: TGTGCCAGTAGTATGGAAGGGACAGGGTTACAGCCCCAGCATTTT

j_gene: TRBJ1-2
d_gene: TRBD1
v_gene: TRBV10-1
abundance: -
CDR3aa: CASSERTGGRGYTF
CDR3nt: TGCGCCAGCAGTGAGCGGACAGGGGGCCGTGGCTACACCTTC

j_gene: TRBJ1-4
d_gene: -
v_gene: TRBV27
abundance: once
CDR3aa: CASSSRLPATNEKLFF
CDR3nt: TGTGCCAGCAGTTCCCGCTTACCGGCAACTAATGAAAAACTGTTTTTT

j_gene: TRBJ2-1
d_gene: TRBD1
v_gene: TRBV18
abundance: few
CDR3aa: CASSPGTGTLSYNEQFF
CDR3nt: TGTGCCAGCTCACCCGGGACAGGGACTTTATCCTACAATGAGCAGTTCTTC

j_gene: TRBJ1-1
d_gene: TRBD1
v_gene: TRBV6-1
abundance: -
CDR3aa: CASRDPGTGYTEAFF
CDR3nt: TGTGCCAGCAGAGACCCGGGGACAGGGTACACTGAAGCTTTCTTT

j_gene: TRBJ1-3
d_gene: TRBD1
v_gene: TRBV7-8
abundance: few
CDR3aa: CASSLRGDSWGYSSGNTIYF
CDR3nt: TGTGCCAGCAGCTTAAGAGGGGACAGCTGGGGCTATAGCTCTGGAAACACCATATATTTT

j_gene: TRBJ2-7
d_gene: TRBD2
v_gene: TRBV5-6
abundance: -
CDR3aa: CASSLPGGQAQYF
CDR3nt: TGTGCCAGCAGCTTGCCGGGGGGGCAGGCGCAGTACTTC

j_gene: TRBJ1-2
d_gene: -
v_gene: TRBV19
abundance: -
CDR3aa: CASSIGSNGYTF
CDR3nt: TGTGCCAGTAGTATCGGGTCCAACGGCTACACCTTC

j_gene: TRBJ1-1
d_gene: TRBD1
v_gene: TRBV7-2
abundance: -
CDR3aa: CASSLGRGRGTEAFF
CDR3nt: TGTGCCAGCAGCTTAGGGAGGGGGCGTGGAACTGAAGCTTTCTTT

j_gene: TRBJ2-7
d_gene: -
v_gene: TRBV5-1
abundance: -
CDR3aa: CASRDTRRDSYEQYF
CDR3nt: TGCGCCAGCCGCGATACTAGGAGGGATTCCTACGAGCAGTACTTC

j_gene: TRBJ1-5
d_gene: -
v_gene: TRBV19
abundance: -
CDR3aa: CASSIFRGESQPQHF
CDR3nt: TGTGCCAGTAGTATATTCCGGGGGGAGAGTCAGCCCCAGCATTTT

j_gene: TRBJ2-1
d_gene: TRBD2
v_gene: TRBV19
abundance: -
CDR3aa: CASRGLTSGGEEQFF
CDR3nt: TGTGCCAGCAGAGGGCTGACTAGCGGGGGCGAGGAGCAGTTCTTC

j_gene: TRBJ2-7
d_gene: -
v_gene: TRBV6-5
abundance: -
CDR3aa: CASSKKPGKTYEQYF
CDR3nt: TGTGCCAGCAGTAAAAAACCGGGGAAGACTTACGAGCAGTACTTC

j_gene: TRBJ1-1
d_gene: -
v_gene: TRBV15
abundance: -
CDR3aa: CATSREGRAGTEAFF
CDR3nt: TGTGCCACCAGCAGAGAGGGCAGGGCTGGAACTGAAGCTTTCTTT

j_gene: TRBJ2-5
d_gene: -
v_gene: TRBV5-1
abundance: -
CDR3aa: CASSFRSGIEETQYF
CDR3nt: TGCGCCAGCAGCTTTAGGTCCGGGATTGAGGAGACCCAGTACTTC

j_gene: TRBJ2-7
d_gene: TRBD1
v_gene: TRBV29-1
abundance: -
CDR3aa: CSGGTGTYEQYF
CDR3nt: TGCAGCGGGGGGACAGGGACCTACGAGCAGTACTTC

j_gene: TRBJ2-1
d_gene: TRBD1
v_gene: TRBV6-1
abundance: -
CDR3aa: CASHKTGDEQFF
CDR3nt: TGTGCCAGCCACAAGACAGGGGACGAGCAGTTCTTC

j_gene: TRBJ2-7
d_gene: TRBD2
v_gene: TRBV9
abundance: once
CDR3aa: CASSGAGGPSYEQYF
CDR3nt: TGTGCCAGCAGCGGAGCGGGGGGACCTTCCTACGAGCAGTACTTC

j_gene: TRBJ1-2
d_gene: -
v_gene: TRBV6-5
abundance: -
CDR3aa: CASSRRQAGYGYTF
CDR3nt: TGTGCCAGCAGCCGACGGCAGGCCGGCTATGGCTACACCTTC

j_gene: TRBJ1-1
d_gene: -
v_gene: TRBV5-6
abundance: -
CDR3aa: CASSQRRAGPLNTEAFF
CDR3nt: TGTGCCAGCAGCCAACGCCGTGCAGGCCCCTTGAACACTGAAGCTTTCTTT

j_gene: TRBJ1-5
d_gene: TRBD1
v_gene: TRBV2
abundance: -
CDR3aa: CASKYGQDSNQPQHF
CDR3nt: TGTGCCAGCAAGTACGGACAGGATAGCAATCAGCCCCAGCATTTT

j_gene: TRBJ2-7
d_gene: -
v_gene: TRBV7-2
abundance: -
CDR3aa: CASSLGAGGDTKF
CDR3nt: TGTGCCAGCAGCTTAGGGGCGGGTGGGGATACCAAATTC

j_gene: TRBJ1-5
d_gene: -
v_gene: TRBV7-9
abundance: few
CDR3aa: CASSFGQHQPQHF
CDR3nt: TGTGCCAGCAGCTTTGGCCAACATCAGCCCCAGCATTTT

j_gene: TRBJ2-7
d_gene: -
v_gene: TRBV4-1
abundance: -
CDR3aa: CASSQDGTWGGTSYEQYF
CDR3nt: TGCGCCAGCAGCCAAGATGGAACCTGGGGAGGCACTTCCTACGAGCAGTACTTC

j_gene: TRBJ1-5
d_gene: -
v_gene: TRBV10-3
abundance: few
CDR3aa: CASSIGGGDTSNQPQHF
CDR3nt: TGTGCCTCCTCGATCGGGGGGGGCGATACCAGCAATCAGCCCCAGCATTTT

j_gene: TRBJ2-7
d_gene: TRBD2
v_gene: TRBV11-2
abundance: -
CDR3aa: CASSFRLSSGGRSSYEQYF
CDR3nt: TGTGCCAGCAGCTTTCGGTTAAGTAGCGGGGGGCGGAGCTCCTACGAGCAGTACTTC

j_gene: TRBJ2-7
d_gene: -
v_gene: TRBV15
abundance: -
CDR3aa: CATSSQGRESYEQYF
CDR3nt: TGTGCCACCAGCAGCCAGGGCAGAGAATCCTACGAGCAGTACTTC

j_gene: TRBJ1-4
d_gene: TRBD1
v_gene: TRBV6-1
abundance: -
CDR3aa: CASSATGGNEKLFF
CDR3nt: TGTGCCAGCAGTGCCACAGGGGGAAATGAAAAACTGTTTTTT

j_gene: TRBJ2-5
d_gene: -
v_gene: TRBV7-6
abundance: -
CDR3aa: CASSRGGRETQYF
CDR3nt: TGTGCCAGCAGCCGAGGGGGTCGGGAGACCCAGTACTTC

j_gene: TRBJ1-2
d_gene: TRBD1
v_gene: TRBV30
abundance: -
CDR3aa: CAWRVQGAVGYGYTF
CDR3nt: TGTGCCTGGAGAGTACAGGGGGCTGTTGGCTATGGCTACACCTTC

j_gene: TRBJ2-5
d_gene: -
v_gene: TRBV4-2
abundance: -
CDR3aa: CASSQENPGAGQETQYF
CDR3nt: TGTGCCAGCAGCCAAGAGAATCCAGGGGCGGGTCAAGAGACCCAGTACTTC

j_gene: TRBJ2-7
d_gene: -
v_gene: TRBV9
abundance: -
CDR3aa: CASSVVGSSYEQYF
CDR3nt: TGTGCCAGCAGCGTAGTCGGGTCTTCCTACGAGCAGTACTTC

j_gene: TRBJ2-1
d_gene: TRBD2
v_gene: TRBV11-3
abundance: -
CDR3aa: CASSFLSGGASEQFF
CDR3nt: TGTGCCAGCAGCTTTCTTAGCGGGGGGGCCAGTGAGCAGTTCTTC

j_gene: TRBJ2-3
d_gene: TRBD1
v_gene: TRBV5-1
abundance: -
CDR3aa: CAGSLGQGARTDTQYF
CDR3nt: TGCGCCGGCAGCTTGGGACAGGGGGCAAGGACAGATACGCAGTATTTT

j_gene: TRBJ2-1
d_gene: -
v_gene: TRBV28
abundance: -
CDR3aa: CASSKGGGGFPKFF
CDR3nt: TGTGCCAGCAGCAAAGGGGGGGGCGGCTTTCCGAAGTTCTTC

j_gene: TRBJ2-3
d_gene: -
v_gene: TRBV18
abundance: -
CDR3aa: CASSPSSGGTDTQYF
CDR3nt: TGTGCCAGCTCACCATCGAGCGGAGGCACAGATACGCAGTATTTT

j_gene: TRBJ1-6
d_gene: -
v_gene: TRBV5-4
abundance: -
CDR3aa: CASSISGLWTPLHF
CDR3nt: TGTGCCAGCAGCATTTCAGGGCTGTGGACACCCCTCCACTTT

j_gene: TRBJ1-4
d_gene: -
v_gene: TRBV7-6
abundance: -
CDR3aa: CASSLTPGVLNEKLFF
CDR3nt: TGTGCCAGCAGCTTGACCCCAGGGGTACTTAATGAAAAACTGTTTTTT

j_gene: TRBJ2-3
d_gene: -
v_gene: TRBV9
abundance: -
CDR3aa: CASSVGREVAMRLDTQYF
CDR3nt: TGTGCCAGCAGCGTAGGAAGAGAGGTGGCAATGCGATTAGATACGCAGTATTTT